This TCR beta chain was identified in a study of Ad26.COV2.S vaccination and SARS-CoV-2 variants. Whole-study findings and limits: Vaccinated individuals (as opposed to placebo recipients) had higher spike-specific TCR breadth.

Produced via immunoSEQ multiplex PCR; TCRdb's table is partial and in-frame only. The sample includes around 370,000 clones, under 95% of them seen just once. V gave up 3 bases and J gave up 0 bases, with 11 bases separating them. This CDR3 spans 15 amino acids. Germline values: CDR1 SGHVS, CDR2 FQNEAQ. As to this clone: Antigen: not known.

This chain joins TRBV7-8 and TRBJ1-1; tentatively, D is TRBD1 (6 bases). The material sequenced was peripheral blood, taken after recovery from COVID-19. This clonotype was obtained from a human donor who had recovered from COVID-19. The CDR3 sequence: CASSFRGAMNTEAFF. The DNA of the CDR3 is TGTGCCAGCAGCTTTCGGGGGGCTATGAACACTGAAGCTTTCTTT.